This TCR beta chain emerged from a study of blood T cell repertoires in COVID-19. Study details: Some COVID-19 samples were acute and others convalescent; all came from the United States, Italy and Spain. In each case, the material was cDNA or gDNA derived from T cells, B-cell-depleted T cells, or PBMCs.

Original processing notes: Amplified reference gene primers provided the basis for estimating nucleated cell counts. Measured with immunoSEQ multiplex PCR; TCRdb has only the in-frame clones, and not every one. Clone size and the V and J calls come from that table; the DNA yielded D and trimming. The sample carries 55,000 to 75,000 clones, around 80% recorded once. V was clipped by 0 bases and J by 5 bases; unmatched bases: 9. The CDR3 is 16 amino acids. Per the germline V gene, CDR1 is LGHDT and CDR2 is YNNKEL (reference sequence). Sequenced: peripheral blood. The TCR comes from a human donor in a cohort sampled during active COVID-19. The chain links TRBV3-1 (or the pseudogene TRBV3-2) to TRBJ2-5, with 7 bases matching TRBD2. The CDR3 is CASSQDSRGRAETQYF. The CDR3 DNA follows: TGTGCCAGCAGCCAAGATTCACGAGGGAGGGCGGAGACCCAGTACTTC.